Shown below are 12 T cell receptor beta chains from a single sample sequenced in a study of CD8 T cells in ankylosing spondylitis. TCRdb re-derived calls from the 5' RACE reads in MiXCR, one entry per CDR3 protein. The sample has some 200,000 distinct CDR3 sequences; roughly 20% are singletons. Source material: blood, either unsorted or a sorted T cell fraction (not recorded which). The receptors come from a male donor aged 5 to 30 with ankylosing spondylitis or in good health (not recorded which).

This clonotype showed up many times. In DNA form, the CDR3 reads TGCGCCAGCAGCGGGGGGGCACCCAACTATGGCTACACCTTC. Its translation is CASSGGAPNYGYTF. V is TRBV5-1 and J is TRBJ1-2; perhaps TRBD1 as D (6 bases). Per the germline V gene, CDR1 is SGHRS and CDR2 is YFSETQ. This CDR3 spans 14 amino acids. V lost 4 bases, J lost 2 bases, and 12 bases lay in between.

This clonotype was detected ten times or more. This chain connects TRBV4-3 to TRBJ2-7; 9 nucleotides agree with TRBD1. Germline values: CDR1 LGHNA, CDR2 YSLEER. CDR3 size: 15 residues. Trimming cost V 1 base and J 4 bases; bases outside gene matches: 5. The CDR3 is CASSQGPGQGYEQYF. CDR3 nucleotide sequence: TGCGCCAGCAGCCAAGGTCCGGGACAGGGATACGAGCAGTACTTC.

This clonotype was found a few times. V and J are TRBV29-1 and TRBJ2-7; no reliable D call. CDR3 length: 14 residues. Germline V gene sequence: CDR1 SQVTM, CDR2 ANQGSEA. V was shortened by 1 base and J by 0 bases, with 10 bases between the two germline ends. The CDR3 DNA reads TGCAGCGTTGAAGGCGGCAGGTTCTCCTACGAGCAGTACTTC. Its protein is CSVEGGRFSYEQYF.

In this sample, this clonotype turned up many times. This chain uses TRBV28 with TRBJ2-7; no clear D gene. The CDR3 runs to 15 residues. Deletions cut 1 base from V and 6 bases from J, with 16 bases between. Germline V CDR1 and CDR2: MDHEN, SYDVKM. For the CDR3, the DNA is TGTGCCAGCAGTTTATCAGCGTCAGAGATGTCCGAGCAGTACTTC. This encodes CASSLSASEMSEQYF.

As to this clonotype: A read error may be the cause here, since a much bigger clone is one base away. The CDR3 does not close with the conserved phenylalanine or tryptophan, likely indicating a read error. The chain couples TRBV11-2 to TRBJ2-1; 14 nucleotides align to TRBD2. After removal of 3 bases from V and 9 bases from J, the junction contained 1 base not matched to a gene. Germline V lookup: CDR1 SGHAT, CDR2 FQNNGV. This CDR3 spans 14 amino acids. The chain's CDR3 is CASSLGLAGVEQFC. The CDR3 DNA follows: TGTGCCAGCAGCTTGGGACTAGCGGGAGTTGAGCAGTTCTGC.

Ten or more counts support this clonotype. In DNA, the CDR3 is TGTGCCAGCAGCCTCGGGACTAGCCGCAATGAGCAGTTCTTC. It yields the protein CASSLGTSRNEQFF. V usage is TRBV12-3 or TRBV12-4 and J usage is TRBJ2-1; 9 bases line up with TRBD2. The junction had 6 bases not matched to a gene; V was cut back by 6 bases and J by 6 bases. The CDR3 consists of 14 residues.

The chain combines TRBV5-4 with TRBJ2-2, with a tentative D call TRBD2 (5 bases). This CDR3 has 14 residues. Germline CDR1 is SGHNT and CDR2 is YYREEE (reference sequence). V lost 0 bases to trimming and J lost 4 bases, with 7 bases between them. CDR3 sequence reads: CASSLVGSTGELFF. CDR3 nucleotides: TGTGCCAGCAGCTTGGTAGGGAGCACCGGGGAGCTGTTTTTT. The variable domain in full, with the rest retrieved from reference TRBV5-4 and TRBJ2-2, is ETGVTQSPTHLIKTRGQQVTLRCSSQSGHNTVSWYQQALGQGPQFIFQYYREEENGRGNFPPRFSGLQFPNYSSELNVNALELDDSALYLCASSLVGSTGELFFGEGSRLTVL.

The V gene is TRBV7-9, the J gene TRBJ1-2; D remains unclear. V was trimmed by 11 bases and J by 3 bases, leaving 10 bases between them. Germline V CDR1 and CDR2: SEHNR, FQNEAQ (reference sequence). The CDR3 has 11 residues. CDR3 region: CAVFQDYGYTF. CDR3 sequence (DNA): TGTGCCGTATTCCAGGACTATGGCTACACCTTC. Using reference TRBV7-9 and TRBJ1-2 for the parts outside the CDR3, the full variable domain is DTGVSQNPRHKITKRGQNVTFRCDPISEHNRLYWYRQTLGQGPEFLTYFQNEAQLEKSRLLSDRFSAERPKGSFSTLEIQRTEQGDSAMYLCAVFQDYGYTFGSGTRLTVV.

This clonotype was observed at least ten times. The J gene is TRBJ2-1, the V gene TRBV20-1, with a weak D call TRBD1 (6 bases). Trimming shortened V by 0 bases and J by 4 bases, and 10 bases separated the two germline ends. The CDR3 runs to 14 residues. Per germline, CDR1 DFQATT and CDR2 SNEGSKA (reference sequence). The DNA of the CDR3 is TGCAGTGCTAGAGATCAGGGGCAATACAATGAGCAGTTCTTC. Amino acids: CSARDQGQYNEQFF.

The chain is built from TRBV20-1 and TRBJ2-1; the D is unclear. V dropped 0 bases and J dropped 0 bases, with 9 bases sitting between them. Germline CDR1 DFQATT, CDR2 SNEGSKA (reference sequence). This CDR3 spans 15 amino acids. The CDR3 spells CSARDPLSSYNEQFF. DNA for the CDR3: TGCAGTGCTAGAGACCCACTGAGCTCCTACAATGAGCAGTTCTTC.

CDR3 amino acids: CSVETVEAFF. CDR3 coding DNA: TGCAGCGTGGAAACTGTTGAAGCTTTCTTT. This rearrangement joins TRBV29-1 to TRBJ1-1; D remains ambiguous. Trimming left V 6 bases short and J 7 bases short, with 9 bases between. Germline lookup yields CDR1 SQVTM and CDR2 ANQGSEA. The CDR3 is 10 amino acids.

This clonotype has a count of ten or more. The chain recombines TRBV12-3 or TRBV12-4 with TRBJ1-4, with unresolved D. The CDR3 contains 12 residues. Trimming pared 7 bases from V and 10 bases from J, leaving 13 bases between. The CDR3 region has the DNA TGTGCCAGCAAGTCCCCGTCTGGAAAACTGTTTTTT. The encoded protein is CASKSPSGKLFF.